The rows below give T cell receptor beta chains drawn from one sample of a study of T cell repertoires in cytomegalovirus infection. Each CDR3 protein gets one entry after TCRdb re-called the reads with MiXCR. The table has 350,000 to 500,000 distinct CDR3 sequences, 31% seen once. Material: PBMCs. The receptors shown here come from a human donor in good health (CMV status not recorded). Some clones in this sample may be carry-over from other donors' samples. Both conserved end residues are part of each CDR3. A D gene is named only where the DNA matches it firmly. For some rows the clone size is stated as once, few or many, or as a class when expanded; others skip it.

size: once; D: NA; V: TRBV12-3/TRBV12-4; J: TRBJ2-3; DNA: TGTGCCAGCAGTTTAGGTTCAGGACCTACGCAGTATTTT; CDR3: CASSLGSGPTQYF
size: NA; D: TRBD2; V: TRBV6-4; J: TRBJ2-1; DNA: TGTGCCAGCAGTGACTCTTCGCGGGGGGACTCCAATGAGCAGTTCTTC; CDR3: CASSDSSRGDSNEQFF
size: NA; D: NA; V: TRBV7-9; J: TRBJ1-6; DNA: TGTGCCAGCAGCTTATCACAGGTTGTGGATTCACCCCTCCACTTT; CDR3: CASSLSQVVDSPLHF
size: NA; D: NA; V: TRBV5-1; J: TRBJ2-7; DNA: TGCGCCAGCAGCCCCCCAGACGCAGGATCCTACGAGCAGTACTTC; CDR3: CASSPPDAGSYEQYF
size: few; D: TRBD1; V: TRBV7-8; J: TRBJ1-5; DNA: TGTGCCAGCAGCTTAGTCTCCAGGGGGGTTGATCAGCCCCAGCATTTT; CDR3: CASSLVSRGVDQPQHF
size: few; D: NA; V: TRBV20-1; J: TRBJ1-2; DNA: TGCAGTGCGAAAGGGGGAAGGGATGGCTACACCTTC; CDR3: CSAKGGRDGYTF
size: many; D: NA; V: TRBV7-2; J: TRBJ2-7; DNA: TGTGCCAGCAGCTTAGGATCCGAGGTATACGAGCAGTACTTC; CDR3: CASSLGSEVYEQYF
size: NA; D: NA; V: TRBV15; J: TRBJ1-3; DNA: TGTGCCACCAGCAGACTAAGCTCTGGAAACACCATATATTTT; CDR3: CATSRLSSGNTIYF
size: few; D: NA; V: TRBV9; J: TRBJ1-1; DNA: TGTGCCAGCAGCGTATATGGGGGGCGGAACACTGAAGCTTTCTTT; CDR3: CASSVYGGRNTEAFF
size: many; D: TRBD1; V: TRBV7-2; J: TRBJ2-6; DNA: TGTGCCAGCAGCGCCCGGGACAGGGTCGCTGGGGCCAACGTCCTGACTTTC; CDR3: CASSARDRVAGANVLTF
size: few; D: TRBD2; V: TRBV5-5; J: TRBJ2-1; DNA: TGTGCCAGCAGCAACCGGACTAGCGGATGGGATGAGCAGTTCTTC; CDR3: CASSNRTSGWDEQFF
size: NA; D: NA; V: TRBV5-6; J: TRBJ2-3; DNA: TGTGCCAGCAGCTTCGGGACCGCCGGGCGGGATACGCAGTATTTT; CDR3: CASSFGTAGRDTQYF
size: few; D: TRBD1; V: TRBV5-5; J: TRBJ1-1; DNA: TGTGCCAGCAGCCGAAAACAGGGGGAGACTGAAGCTTTCTTT; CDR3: CASSRKQGETEAFF
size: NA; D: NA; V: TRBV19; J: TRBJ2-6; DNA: TGTGCCAGTAGTATTTACGGGCTTGACAGGATACTCTCTGGGGCCAACGTCCTGACTTTC; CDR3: CASSIYGLDRILSGANVLTF
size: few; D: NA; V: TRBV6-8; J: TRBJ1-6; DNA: TGTGCCAGCAGCAGGCAGGGGTATAATTCACCCCTCCACTTT; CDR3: CASSRQGYNSPLHF
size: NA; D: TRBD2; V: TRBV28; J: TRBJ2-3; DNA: TGTGCCAGCACCTTGGGGGGGAGGGCAGATACGCAGTATTTT; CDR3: CASTLGGRADTQYF
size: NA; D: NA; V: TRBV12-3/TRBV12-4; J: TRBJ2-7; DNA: TGTGCCAGCAGATCCGGGTCCTCCTCCTACGAGCAGTACTTC; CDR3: CASRSGSSSYEQYF
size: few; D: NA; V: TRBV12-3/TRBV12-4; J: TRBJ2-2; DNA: TGTGCCAGCAGTGAGGGATCACCAACCGGTTGGAGGGGGGAGCTGTTTTTT; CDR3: CASSEGSPTGWRGELFF
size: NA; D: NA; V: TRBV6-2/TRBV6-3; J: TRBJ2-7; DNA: TGTGCCAGCAGCCCGGGTCGGATTCCCTACGAGCAGTACTTC; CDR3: CASSPGRIPYEQYF
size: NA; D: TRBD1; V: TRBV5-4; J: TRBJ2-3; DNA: TGTGCCAGCAGCAAATACGACAGGGAAGGAGATACGCAGTATTTT; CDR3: CASSKYDREGDTQYF
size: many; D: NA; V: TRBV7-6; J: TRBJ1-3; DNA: TGTGCCAGCAGCTTTCAAGGGGGAGGTGGAAACACCATATATTTT; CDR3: CASSFQGGGGNTIYF
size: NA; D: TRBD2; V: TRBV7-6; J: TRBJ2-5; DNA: TGTGCCAGCAGCTTAAATCGACTAGCGGGGGACCTGCAAGAGACCCAGTACTTC; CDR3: CASSLNRLAGDLQETQYF
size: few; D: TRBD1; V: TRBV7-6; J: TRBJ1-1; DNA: TGTGCCAGCAGCTTAGCCCCCACAGGGGGTGAAGCTTTCTTT; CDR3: CASSLAPTGGEAFF
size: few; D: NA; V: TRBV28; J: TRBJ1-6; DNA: TGTGCCAGCAGTTTAATGGGGGGAGATAATTCACCCCTCCACTTT; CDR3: CASSLMGGDNSPLHF
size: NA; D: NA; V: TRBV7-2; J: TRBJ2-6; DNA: TGTGCCAGCAGCTTAATGGGGGGGACAGGGGCCAACGTCCTGACTTTC; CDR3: CASSLMGGTGANVLTF
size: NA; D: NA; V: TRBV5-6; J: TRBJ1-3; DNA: TGTGCCAGCAGCTTATTTACGGAAAACACCATATATTTT; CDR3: CASSLFTENTIYF
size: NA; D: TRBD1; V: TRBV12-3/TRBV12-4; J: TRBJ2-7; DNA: TGTGCCAGCAGTTTTATCTGGACAGGGGGTCCCTACGAGCAGTACTTC; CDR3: CASSFIWTGGPYEQYF